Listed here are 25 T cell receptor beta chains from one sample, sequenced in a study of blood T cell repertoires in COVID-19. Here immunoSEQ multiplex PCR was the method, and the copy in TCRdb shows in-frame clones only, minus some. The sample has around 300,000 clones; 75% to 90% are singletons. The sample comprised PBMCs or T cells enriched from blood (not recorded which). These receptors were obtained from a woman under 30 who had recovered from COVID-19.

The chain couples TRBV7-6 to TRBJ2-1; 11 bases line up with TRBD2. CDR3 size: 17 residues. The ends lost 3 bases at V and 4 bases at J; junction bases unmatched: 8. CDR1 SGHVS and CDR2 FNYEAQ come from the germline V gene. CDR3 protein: CASSFEAGLAAYNEQFF. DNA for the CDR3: TGTGCCAGCAGCTTTGAGGCGGGACTAGCGGCGTACAATGAGCAGTTCTTC.

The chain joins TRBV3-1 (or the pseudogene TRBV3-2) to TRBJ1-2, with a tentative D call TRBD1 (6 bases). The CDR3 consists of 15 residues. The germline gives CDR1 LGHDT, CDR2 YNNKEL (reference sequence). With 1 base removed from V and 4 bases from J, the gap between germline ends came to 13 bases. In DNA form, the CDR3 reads TGTGCCAGCAGCCAAGCGGGGCCCAGGGGCTATGGCTACACCTTC. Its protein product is CASSQAGPRGYGYTF.

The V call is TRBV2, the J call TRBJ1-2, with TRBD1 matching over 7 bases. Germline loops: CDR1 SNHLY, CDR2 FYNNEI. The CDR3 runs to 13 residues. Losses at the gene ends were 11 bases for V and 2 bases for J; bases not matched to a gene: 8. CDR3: CAGAMGQNYGYTF. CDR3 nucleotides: TGTGCCGGAGCAATGGGACAGAACTATGGCTACACCTTC. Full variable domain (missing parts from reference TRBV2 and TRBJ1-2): EPEVTQTPSHQVTQMGQEVILRCVPISNHLYFYWYRQILGQKVEFLVSFYNNEISEKSEIFDDQFSVERPDGSNFTLKIRSTKLEDSAMYFCAGAMGQNYGYTFGSGTRLTVV.

The CDR3 coding sequence is TGTGCCAGCTCTTCAGGGTATGGAAACACCATATATTTT. The encoded protein is CASSSGYGNTIYF. The chain has TRBV2 and TRBJ1-3; maybe TRBD1 (5 bases). The CDR3 sequence is 13 residues long. Germline CDR1 is SNHLY and CDR2 is FYNNEI. Trimming took 8 bases from V and 3 from J, leaving 11 bases between them.

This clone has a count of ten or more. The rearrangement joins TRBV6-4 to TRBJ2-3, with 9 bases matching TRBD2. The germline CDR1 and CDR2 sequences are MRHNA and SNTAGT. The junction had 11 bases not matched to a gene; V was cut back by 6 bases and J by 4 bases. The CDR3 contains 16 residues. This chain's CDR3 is CASSGEAGGPPDTQYF. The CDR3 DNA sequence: TGTGCCAGCAGCGGGGAAGCGGGGGGTCCGCCAGATACGCAGTATTTT.

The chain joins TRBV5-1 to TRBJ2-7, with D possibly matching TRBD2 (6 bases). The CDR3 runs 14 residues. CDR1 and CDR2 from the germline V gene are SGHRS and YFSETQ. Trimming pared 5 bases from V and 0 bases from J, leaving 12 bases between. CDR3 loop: CASRVSGNSYEQYF. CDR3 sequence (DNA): TGCGCCAGCAGGGTTAGCGGCAACTCCTACGAGCAGTACTTC. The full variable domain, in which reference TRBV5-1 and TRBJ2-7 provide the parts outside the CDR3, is KAGVTQTPRYLIKTRGQQVTLSCSPISGHRSVSWYQQTPGQGLQFLFEYFSETQRNKGNFPGRFSGRQFSNSRSEMNVSTLELGDSALYLCASRVSGNSYEQYFGPGTRLTVT.

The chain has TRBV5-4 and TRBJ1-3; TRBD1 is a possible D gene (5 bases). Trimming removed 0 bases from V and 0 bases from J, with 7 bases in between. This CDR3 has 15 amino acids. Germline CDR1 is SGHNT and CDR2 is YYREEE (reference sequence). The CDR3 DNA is TGTGCCAGCAGCTTGGCCGGGGGCTCTGGAAACACCATATATTTT. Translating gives CASSLAGGSGNTIYF.

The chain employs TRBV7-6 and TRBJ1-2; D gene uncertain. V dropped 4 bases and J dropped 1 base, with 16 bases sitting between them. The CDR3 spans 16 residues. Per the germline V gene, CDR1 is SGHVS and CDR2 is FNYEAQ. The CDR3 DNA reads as TGTGCCAGCAGCTCATTCAACGCTCAGCGTAACTATGGCTACACCTTC. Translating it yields CASSSFNAQRNYGYTF.

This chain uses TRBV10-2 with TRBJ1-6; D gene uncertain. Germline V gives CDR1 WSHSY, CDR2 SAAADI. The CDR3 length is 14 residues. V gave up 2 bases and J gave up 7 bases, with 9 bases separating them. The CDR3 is CASSEVSGNSPLHF. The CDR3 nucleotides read TGCGCCAGCAGTGAGGTCTCCGGGAATTCACCCCTCCACTTT.

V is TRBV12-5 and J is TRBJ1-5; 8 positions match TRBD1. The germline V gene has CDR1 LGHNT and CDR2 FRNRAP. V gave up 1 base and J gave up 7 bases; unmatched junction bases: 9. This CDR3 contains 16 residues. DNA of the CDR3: TGTGCTAGTGGTTTGGCACCAGGGGGCAGAGGGCAGCCCCAGCATTTT. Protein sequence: CASGLAPGGRGQPQHF.

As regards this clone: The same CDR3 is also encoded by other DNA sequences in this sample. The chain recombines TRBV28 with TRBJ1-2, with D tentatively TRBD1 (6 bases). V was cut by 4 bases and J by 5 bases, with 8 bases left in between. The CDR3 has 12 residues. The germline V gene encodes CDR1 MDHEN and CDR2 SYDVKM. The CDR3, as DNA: TGTGCCAGCAGTTCACAGGGTTATGGCTACACCTTC. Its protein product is CASSSQGYGYTF.

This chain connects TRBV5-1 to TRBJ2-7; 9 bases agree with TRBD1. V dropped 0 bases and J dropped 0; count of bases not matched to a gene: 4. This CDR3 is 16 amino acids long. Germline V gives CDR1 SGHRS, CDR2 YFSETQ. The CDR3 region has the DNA TGCGCCAGCAGCTTGGGCGACAGGGGGAGCTCCTACGAGCAGTACTTC. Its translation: CASSLGDRGSSYEQYF. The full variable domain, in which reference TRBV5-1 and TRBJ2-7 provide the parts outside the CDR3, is KAGVTQTPRYLIKTRGQQVTLSCSPISGHRSVSWYQQTPGQGLQFLFEYFSETQRNKGNFPGRFSGRQFSNSRSEMNVSTLELGDSALYLCASSLGDRGSSYEQYFGPGTRLTVT.

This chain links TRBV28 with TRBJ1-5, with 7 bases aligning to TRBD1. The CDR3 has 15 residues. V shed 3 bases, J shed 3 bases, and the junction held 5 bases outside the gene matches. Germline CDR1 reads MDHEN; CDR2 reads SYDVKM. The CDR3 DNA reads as TGTGCCAGCAGTTTGGGACAGATAGACAATCAGCCCCAGCATTTT. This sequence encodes CASSLGQIDNQPQHF. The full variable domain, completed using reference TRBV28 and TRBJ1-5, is DVKVTQSSRYLVKRTGEKVFLECVQDMDHENMFWYRQDPGLGLRLIYFSYDVKMKEKGDIPEGYSVSREKKERFSLILESASTNQTSMYLCASSLGQIDNQPQHFGDGTRLSIL.

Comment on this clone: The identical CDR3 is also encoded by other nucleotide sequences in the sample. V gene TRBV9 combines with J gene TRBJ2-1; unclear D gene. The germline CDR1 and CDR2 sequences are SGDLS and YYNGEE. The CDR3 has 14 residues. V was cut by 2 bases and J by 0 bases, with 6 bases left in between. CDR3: CASSVSGSYNEQFF. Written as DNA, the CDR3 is TGTGCCAGCAGCGTCTCAGGCTCCTACAATGAGCAGTTCTTC.

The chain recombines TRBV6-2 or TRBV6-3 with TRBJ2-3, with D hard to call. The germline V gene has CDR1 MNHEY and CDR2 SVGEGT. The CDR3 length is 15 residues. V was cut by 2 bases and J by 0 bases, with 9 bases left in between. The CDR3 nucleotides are TGTGCCAGCAGTTACCGTCTAACTAGCACAGATACGCAGTATTTT. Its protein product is CASSYRLTSTDTQYF.

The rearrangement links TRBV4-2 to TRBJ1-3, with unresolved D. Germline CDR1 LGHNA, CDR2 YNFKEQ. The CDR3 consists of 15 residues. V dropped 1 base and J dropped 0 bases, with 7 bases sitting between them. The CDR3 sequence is CASSQGSGSGNTIYF. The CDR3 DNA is TGTGCCAGCAGCCAAGGGTCGGGCTCTGGAAACACCATATATTTT.

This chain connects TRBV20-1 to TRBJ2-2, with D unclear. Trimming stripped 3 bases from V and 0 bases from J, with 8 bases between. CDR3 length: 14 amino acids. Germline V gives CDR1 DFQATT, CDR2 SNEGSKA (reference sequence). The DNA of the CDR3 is TGCAGTGCTAGTAACAGTCCGAACACCGGGGAGCTGTTTTTT. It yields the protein CSASNSPNTGELFF.

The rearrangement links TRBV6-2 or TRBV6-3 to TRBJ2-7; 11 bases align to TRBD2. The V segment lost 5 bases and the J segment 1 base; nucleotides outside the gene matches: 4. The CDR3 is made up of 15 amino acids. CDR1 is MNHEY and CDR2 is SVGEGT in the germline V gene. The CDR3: CASSLPSGGSYEQYF. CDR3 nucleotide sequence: TGTGCCAGCAGTCTCCCTAGCGGGGGGTCCTACGAGCAGTACTTC.

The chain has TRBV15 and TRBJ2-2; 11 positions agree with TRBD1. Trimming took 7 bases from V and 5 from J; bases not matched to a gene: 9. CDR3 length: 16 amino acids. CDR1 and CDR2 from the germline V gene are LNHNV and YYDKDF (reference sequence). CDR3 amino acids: CATKGSDRGQTGELFF. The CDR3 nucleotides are TGTGCCACCAAAGGTTCGGACAGGGGGCAGACCGGGGAGCTGTTTTTT.

The CDR3 spells CAISERGGSYEQYF. CDR3 nucleotide sequence: TGTGCCATCAGTGAAAGGGGGGGATCCTACGAGCAGTACTTC. The chain uses TRBV10-3 and TRBJ2-7, with a weak D call TRBD2 (7 bases). The V gene's germline CDR1 is ENHRY and CDR2 SYGVKD. The CDR3 is 14 amino acids. V lost 3 bases and J 1 base, leaving 10 bases between the germline ends.

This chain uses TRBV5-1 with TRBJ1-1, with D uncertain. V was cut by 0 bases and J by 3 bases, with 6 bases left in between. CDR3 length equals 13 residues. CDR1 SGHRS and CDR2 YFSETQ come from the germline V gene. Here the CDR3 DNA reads TGCGCCAGCAGCTTGGGTCTAGACACTGAAGCTTTCTTT. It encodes CASSLGLDTEAFF.

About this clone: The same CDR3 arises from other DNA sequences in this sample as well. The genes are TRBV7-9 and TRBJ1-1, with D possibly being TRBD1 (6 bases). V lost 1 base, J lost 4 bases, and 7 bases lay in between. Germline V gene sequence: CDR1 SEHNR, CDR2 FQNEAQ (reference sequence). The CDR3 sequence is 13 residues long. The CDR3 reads CASSLEGGTEAFF. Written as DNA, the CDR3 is TGTGCCAGCAGCTTAGAAGGGGGCACTGAAGCTTTCTTT.

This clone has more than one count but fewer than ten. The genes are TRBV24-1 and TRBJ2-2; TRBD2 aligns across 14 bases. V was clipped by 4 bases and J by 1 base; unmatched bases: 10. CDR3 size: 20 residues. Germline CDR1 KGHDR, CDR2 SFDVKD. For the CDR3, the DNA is TGTGCCACCAGTGAGTCCCCCGGGACTAGCGGGGGATTGAACACCGGGGAGCTGTTTTTT. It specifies CATSESPGTSGGLNTGELFF.

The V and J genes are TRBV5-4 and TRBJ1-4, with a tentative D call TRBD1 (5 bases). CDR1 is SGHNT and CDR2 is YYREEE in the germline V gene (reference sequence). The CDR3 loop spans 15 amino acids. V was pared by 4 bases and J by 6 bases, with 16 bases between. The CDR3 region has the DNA TGTGCCAGCAGCCCGCGGCAGGGAACCTATGAAAAACTGTTTTTT. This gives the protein CASSPRQGTYEKLFF.

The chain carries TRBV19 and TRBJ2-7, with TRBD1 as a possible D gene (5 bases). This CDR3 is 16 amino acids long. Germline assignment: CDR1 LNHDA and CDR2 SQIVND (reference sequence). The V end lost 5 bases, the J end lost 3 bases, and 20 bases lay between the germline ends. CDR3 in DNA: TGTGCCAGTAGTTCCGCTGTTTGGCAGGGATTCTACGAGCAGTACTTC. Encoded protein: CASSSAVWQGFYEQYF.